The present T cell receptor (beta chain) was sequenced within a study of cytomegalovirus exposure and HLA in healthy donors. In the study overall: Genetic ancestry analysis placed around four fifths of the roughly 400 donors that were genotyped in the Caucasian-associated cluster.

This CDR3 region has 18 residues. Germline lookup yields CDR1 MGHDK and CDR2 SYGVNS. V shed 1 base and J 6 bases; nucleotides not matched to a gene: 15. Use of 60 Vbeta and 13 Jbeta primers characterized the PCR. Clones were sequenced by immunoSEQ multiplex PCR, and TCRdb holds only the in-frame ones, with some missing. The sample carries 150,000 to 200,000 clones, under 80% recorded once. The source material was PBMCs. This sequence originates from a woman in her forties or fifties in good health and CMV-seropositive. The chain has TRBV25-1 and TRBJ2-3, with TRBD2 identical over 8 bases. The CDR3 reads CASSEFGAGGPTDDTQYF. DNA of the CDR3: TGTGCCAGCAGTGAATTCGGGGCGGGGGGACCCACAGATGATACGCAGTATTTT.